The 10 T cell receptor beta chains presented below share a single source sample, sequenced in a study of cytomegalovirus exposure and HLA in healthy donors. Vbeta (60) and Jbeta (13) primers were used in the PCR. Clones were read by immunoSEQ multiplex PCR, and TCRdb kept only the in-frame ones, dropping some. This table has approximately 140,000 clones, approximately 82% appearing once. What was sequenced was PBMCs. These receptors all come from a man between 45 and 60 years old in good health and CMV-seronegative.

This CDR3 is CASSSRGSSTDTQYF. In nucleotides, the CDR3 is TGTGCCAGCAGCTCCCGGGGGTCTAGCACAGATACGCAGTATTTT. The genes are TRBV7-3 and TRBJ2-3; weak D call: TRBD2 (6 bases). The CDR3 is 15 amino acids. V lost 4 bases and J lost 0, with 11 bases in between. CDR1 is SGHTA, CDR2 FQGTGA, per germline.

The genes are TRBV4-1 and TRBJ1-6; D call uncertain. Germline CDR1 is MGHRA and CDR2 is YSYEKL. Trimming took off 0 bases at V and 3 bases at J, with 18 bases between the two ends. The CDR3 loop spans 19 amino acids. The CDR3 DNA follows: TGCGCCAGCAGCCAAGACGTTCGACCTGACACCAGCTATAATTCACCCCTCCACTTT. It translates to CASSQDVRPDTSYNSPLHF.

The chain carries TRBV20-1 and TRBJ2-5; D not certain. V lost 3 bases and J 2 bases, leaving 4 bases between the germline ends. The germline CDR1 and CDR2 sequences are DFQATT and SNEGSKA (reference sequence). The length of the CDR3 is 11 residues. The CDR3 spells CSASLQETQYF. DNA for the CDR3: TGCAGTGCTAGCCTACAAGAGACCCAGTACTTC.

As DNA, the CDR3 is TGCGCCAGCAGTGCGAGCACAGATACGCAGTATTTT. Translating it yields CASSASTDTQYF. The chain uses TRBV10-1 and TRBJ2-3, with unresolved D. The ends were cut back, 4 bases at V and 0 bases at J, with 2 bases in the middle. The CDR3 is made up of 12 amino acids. Germline loops: CDR1 WNHNN, CDR2 SYGVQD (reference sequence).

This clone was detected a few times. V is TRBV10-3 and J is TRBJ1-1, with 7 bases matching TRBD1. With V trimmed by 6 bases and J by 1 base, 11 bases remained unmatched. CDR3 length: 16 residues. CDR1 is ENHRY and CDR2 is SYGVKD in the germline V gene. CDR3 loop: CAISRNGQVSNTEAFF. In DNA form, the CDR3 reads TGTGCCATCAGCCGAAACGGACAGGTTTCGAACACTGAAGCTTTCTTT.

This chain connects TRBV7-9 to TRBJ2-7, with 7 bases matching TRBD2. With V trimmed by 0 bases and J by 5 bases, 10 bases remained unmatched. The CDR3 consists of 16 residues. Germline CDR1 and CDR2: SEHNR and FQNEAQ (reference sequence). CDR3 nucleotide sequence: TGTGCCAGCAGCTTAGCTCTCGGCGGGAGTTCGGACGAGCAGTACTTC. Translated: CASSLALGGSSDEQYF.

The chain has TRBV5-1 and TRBJ1-1; the match to TRBD1 covers 7 bases. With V trimmed by 4 bases and J by 2 bases, 8 bases remained unmatched. Per germline, CDR1 SGHRS and CDR2 YFSETQ. The CDR3 contains 15 residues. The CDR3 nucleotides are TGCGCCAGCAGCACCGGGACAGCTAAAAACACTGAAGCTTTCTTT. Its translation: CASSTGTAKNTEAFF.

This clone has only one observation. The V and J genes are TRBV7-6 and TRBJ2-2, with D maybe TRBD1 (7 bases). Germline assignment: CDR1 SGHVS and CDR2 FNYEAQ. The V end lost 8 bases, the J end lost 5 bases, and 15 bases lay between the germline ends. The CDR3 sequence is 14 residues long. CDR3 bases: TGTGCCAGCCGAGTGGCAGGGGGGACCGGGGAGCTGTTTTTT. This sequence encodes CASRVAGGTGELFF. The full variable domain, completed using reference TRBV7-6 and TRBJ2-2, is GAGVSQSPRYKVTKRGQDVALRCDPISGHVSLYWYRQALGQGPEFLTYFNYEAQQDKSGLPNDRFSAERPEGSISTLTIQRTEQRDSAMYRCASRVAGGTGELFFGEGSRLTVL.

This rearrangement joins TRBV7-3 to TRBJ1-2; maybe TRBD1 (5 bases). This CDR3 spans 15 amino acids. Germline assignment: CDR1 SGHTA and CDR2 FQGTGA. V gave up 5 bases and J gave up 3 bases, with 16 bases separating them. The CDR3 is CASSPTSREDYGYTF. CDR3 nucleotide sequence: TGTGCCAGCAGCCCCACATCCAGGGAGGACTATGGCTACACCTTC.

A single count supports this clone. The chain couples TRBV19 to TRBJ2-7, with 7 bases lining up with TRBD1. CDR3 length equals 14 residues. Germline CDR1 and CDR2: LNHDA and SQIVND (reference sequence). Unmatched junction bases numbered 7, after V lost 4 bases and J lost 4 bases. In DNA, the CDR3 is TGTGCCAGTAGTACATCGGGACAGCCTTACGAGCAGTACTTC. Its protein is CASSTSGQPYEQYF.